The T cell receptor beta chain under discussion was sequenced for a study of T cell changes during pregnancy in multiple sclerosis. TCRdb's copy holds only in-frame clones and misses some; the assay was immunoSEQ multiplex PCR. The sample lists about 66,000 clones, more than 85% occurring once. Germline V gene sequence: CDR1 SGDLS, CDR2 YYNGEE. The V and J ends lost 8 bases and 4 bases respectively, with 14 bases between them. The CDR3 runs 13 residues. The sample was CD8+ T cells from peripheral blood mononuclear cells, taken before pregnancy. The source of this sequence is a female donor with multiple sclerosis, enrolled in a pregnancy study. J is TRBJ2-3 and V is TRBV9, with a weak D call TRBD2 (6 bases). In nucleotides, the CDR3 is TGTGCCAGTCAGTTGCGGGGCTCAGATACGCAGTATTTT. This translates into CASQLRGSDTQYF.